This entry describes one T cell receptor beta chain. What it recognizes is unknown. Sequencing used immunoSEQ multiplex PCR; TCRdb keeps in-frame clones, though not all of them. The data hold a few million clones, with roughly 93% observed a single time. Those who donated, Caucasian adults without exception, all lived in Nashville, Tennessee. The record originates from a study of shared clonotypes between healthy human individuals. Overall study: Three plates were used per donor for CD4 naive, three for CD4 memory, two for CD8 naive and one for CD8 memory.

Germline CDR1 reads MDHEN; CDR2 reads SYDVKM. The CDR3 runs to 14 residues. After removal of 4 bases from V and 7 bases from J, the junction contained 5 bases not matched to a gene. Study-level points and caveats: Shared clonotypes: approximately 4.5% naive CD4, around 3.4% naive CD8, roughly 2.4% memory CD4, more than 0.3% memory CD8.

The source of this sequence is a man in his late teens or twenties in good health. Some clones in this sample may be carry-over from other donors' samples. The specimen sequenced was naive CD4+ T cells from PBMCs. Subset indicated: CD45RA+ positively selected. The chain has TRBV28 and TRBJ2-2; 8 bases fit TRBD1. CDR3: CASSWTGKNGELFF. The CDR3 DNA reads TGTGCCAGCAGTTGGACAGGGAAGAACGGGGAGCTGTTTTTT. Full variable domain (rest looked up from reference TRBV28 and TRBJ2-2): DVKVTQSSRYLVKRTGEKVFLECVQDMDHENMFWYRQDPGLGLRLIYFSYDVKMKEKGDIPEGYSVSREKKERFSLILESASTNQTSMYLCASSWTGKNGELFFGEGSRLTVL.